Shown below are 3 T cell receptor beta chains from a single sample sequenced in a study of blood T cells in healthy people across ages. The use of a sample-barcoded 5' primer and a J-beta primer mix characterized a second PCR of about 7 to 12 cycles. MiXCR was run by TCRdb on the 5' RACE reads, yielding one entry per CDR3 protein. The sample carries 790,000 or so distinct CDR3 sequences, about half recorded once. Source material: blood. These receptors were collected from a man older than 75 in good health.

The CDR3 sequence: CSVEIPSDRGVYGYTF. The CDR3 DNA sequence: TGCAGCGTTGAAATCCCCTCGGACAGGGGAGTCTATGGCTACACCTTC. V usage is TRBV29-1 and J usage is TRBJ1-2; the match to TRBD1 covers 9 bases. Germline CDR1 reads SQVTM; CDR2 reads ANQGSEA. The CDR3 contains 16 residues. V was pared by 2 bases and J by 4 bases, with 11 bases of the junction left unmatched.

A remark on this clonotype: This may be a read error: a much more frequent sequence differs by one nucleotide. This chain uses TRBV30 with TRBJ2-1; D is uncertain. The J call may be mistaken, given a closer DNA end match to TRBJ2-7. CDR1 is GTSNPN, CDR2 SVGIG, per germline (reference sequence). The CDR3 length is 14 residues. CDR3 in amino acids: CAWSRYNSYNEQYF. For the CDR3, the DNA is TGTGCCTGGAGTAGGTATAACTCCTACAATGAGCAGTACTTC.

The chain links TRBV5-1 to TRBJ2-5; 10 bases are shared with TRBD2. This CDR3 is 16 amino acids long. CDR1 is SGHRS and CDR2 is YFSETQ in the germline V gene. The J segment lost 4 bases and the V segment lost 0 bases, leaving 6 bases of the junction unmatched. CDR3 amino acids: CASSLELRTSGETQYF. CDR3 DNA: TGCGCCAGCAGCTTGGAACTCAGGACTAGCGGAGAGACCCAGTACTTC.